This passage covers 8 T cell receptor beta chains from one sample sequenced in a study of molecular identifiers for immune sequencing clone quantification. One entry per CDR3 protein, called by TCRdb with MiXCR from the PCR reads. The data hold under 600,000 distinct CDR3 sequences, with 20% to 25% observed a single time. Material for sequencing was naive CD8+ T cells from blood, with Jurkat cell RNA spiked in. The subset was: FACS-sorted CD8+CD4-CCR7+CD45RA+ naive T cells. These receptors originate from a human donor in good health. Some libraries in this study had Jurkat cell RNA spiked in.

Note on this clonotype: This clone may be a read error of a much larger clone one base away. The V call is TRBV4-3, the J call TRBJ2-1; D perhaps matches TRBD1 (5 bases). The germline V gene has CDR1 LGHNA and CDR2 YSLEER. Trimming stripped 5 bases from V and 8 bases from J, with 10 bases between. This CDR3 contains 12 residues. CDR3 in amino acids: CASSEQDDEQFF. CDR3 in DNA: TGCGCCAGCAGCGAACAGGACGATGAGCAGTTCTTC.

This clonotype has ten or more counts. The J gene is TRBJ2-2, the V gene TRBV7-9, with 9 positions matching TRBD2. Germline CDR1 and CDR2: SEHNR and FQNEAQ (reference sequence). After removal of 1 base from V and 4 bases from J, the junction contained 7 bases not matched to a gene. The CDR3 length is 17 residues. Here the CDR3 DNA reads TGTGCCAGCAGCTTAGATCCGGGACTAGCCCTCACCGGGGAGCTGTTTTTT. Translated: CASSLDPGLALTGELFF.

A remark on this clonotype: The CDR3 carries no conserved terminal phenylalanine or tryptophan, so it likely arises from a read error. This sequence joins TRBV18 and TRBJ2-7; D ambiguous. The CDR3 is 12 amino acids. V lost 0 bases and J 6 bases, leaving 6 bases between the germline ends. Germline V gene lookup returns CDR1 KGHSH and CDR2 LQKENI. The CDR3 nucleotides read TGTGCCAGCTCACCACCAGGGTCCGAGCAGTACCTC. Protein sequence: CASSPPGSEQYL.

There are many counts of this clonotype. The chain uses TRBV12-3 or TRBV12-4 and TRBJ2-3, with TRBD1 matching over 8 bases. CDR3 length: 11 amino acids. V trimming: 5 bases; J trimming: 14 bases; junction bases outside the gene matches: 6. CDR3 amino acids: CASSTTGERYF. DNA for the CDR3: TGTGCCAGCAGTACGACAGGGGAACGGTATTTT.

About this clonotype itself: This may come from a read error, since a much larger clone is one base off. The V and J genes are TRBV19 and TRBJ1-5; D might be TRBD1 (5 bases). The CDR3 runs to 15 residues. Looked up from germline, CDR1 is LNHDA and CDR2 is SQIVND (reference sequence). CDR3 protein: CVSTYSSGFGQPQHF. The CDR3 DNA reads as TGTGTCAGTACCTATTCGTCAGGGTTTGGTCAGCCCCAGCATTTT.

This clonotype was counted only a few times. The V and J genes are TRBV20-1 and TRBJ1-3, with 7 positions matching TRBD1. In germline, CDR1 is DFQATT, CDR2 SNEGSKA (reference sequence). The CDR3 covers 16 residues. The V segment lost 1 base and the J segment 0 bases; nucleotides outside the gene matches: 6. CDR3: CSARGAGQNSGNTIYF. CDR3 in DNA: TGCAGTGCTAGAGGGGCGGGACAGAACTCTGGAAACACCATATATTTT.

This clonotype was counted many times. The chain has TRBV7-8 and TRBJ2-1; TRBD2 matches 10 bases. CDR1 and CDR2 from the germline V gene are SGHVS and FQNEAQ. V trimming: 10 bases; J trimming: 7 bases; junction bases outside the gene matches: 4. This CDR3 has 12 residues. CDR3 loop: CATLLAGNEQFF. The DNA for the CDR3 is TGTGCCACACTACTAGCGGGAAATGAGCAGTTCTTC. Full variable domain (rest looked up from reference TRBV7-8 and TRBJ2-1): GAGVSQSPRYKVAKRGQDVALRCDPISGHVSLFWYQQALGQGPEFLTYFQNEAQLDKSGLPSDRFFAERPEGSVSTLKIQRTQQEDSAVYLCATLLAGNEQFFGPGTRLTVL.

This clonotype was detected ten times or more. V gene TRBV6-5 combines with J gene TRBJ1-5, with TRBD1 matching over 8 bases. V lost 4 bases, J lost 7 bases, and 6 bases stayed unmatched. Germline loops: CDR1 MNHEY, CDR2 SVGAGI. CDR3 length: 14 amino acids. The CDR3 sequence is CASSLGQAWQPQHF. The CDR3 DNA reads as TGTGCCAGCAGTTTGGGACAGGCGTGGCAGCCCCAGCATTTT.